Here is one T cell receptor beta chain with its context. Its antigen is as yet unknown. Sampled blood was obtained at baseline, cycle 4 day 1, and cycle 7 day 1. The source of the sample is a study of OX40 agonist ivuxolimab in advanced cancers. Study overall: Age averaged around 59 years (range about 20 to 80), and more than 80% were male. Three patients had partial responses: one hepatocellular carcinoma, two cutaneous melanoma. Findings and caveats of the study: With doses of 0.1 to 3.0 mg/kg, CD4+ and CD8+ blood T cells had undergone clonal expansion by week 6.

Sequencing was performed with immunoSEQ multiplex PCR; in TCRdb, only in-frame clones are kept and a portion is missing. The table shows 83,000 or so clones, with 90% occurring only once. The sample consisted of CD4+ or CD8+ T cells sorted from blood, taken in a trial of the OX40 agonist ivuxolimab. This sequence originates from an adult with an advanced solid tumor such as melanoma, head and neck, liver or kidney cancer.

The CDR3 DNA reads as TGCGCCAGCAGCCCCGGGACCTCATCCTACAATGAGCAGTTCTTC. This translates into CASSPGTSSYNEQFF. The V and J genes are TRBV5-1 and TRBJ2-1, with D perhaps given as TRBD1 or TRBD2 (5 bases each). Germline V gene lookup returns CDR1 SGHRS and CDR2 YFSETQ. The CDR3 runs to 15 residues. The V gene lost 4 bases and the J gene lost 1 base, with 12 bases spanning the gap.